This is a list of T cell receptor beta chains from one sample in a study of T cell responses to AZD1222 COVID-19 vaccine. Produced via immunoSEQ multiplex PCR; TCRdb's table is partial and in-frame only. The table has under 150,000 clones, around 90% seen once; the top ten hold approximately 1.8%. The sample consisted of peripheral blood, taken 28 days after the second AZD1222 dose. Receptor source: an adult who received the AZD1222 COVID-19 vaccine. Both conserved end residues are part of each CDR3. D genes are given only for firm matches. Only part of the rows carry a size: once, few, many, or a class if the clone is expanded.

size | J | V | D | CDR3 | DNA
NA | TRBJ2-5 | TRBV5-6 | TRBD1 | CASSFEGAGEETQYF | TGTGCCAGCAGCTTCGAGGGGGCAGGGGAAGAGACCCAGTACTTC
NA | TRBJ2-5 | TRBV5-1 | TRBD2 | CASSIRGGNQETQYF | TGCGCCAGCAGCATCCGCGGGGGTAACCAAGAGACCCAGTACTTC
NA | TRBJ1-6 | TRBV2 | TRBD1 | CASSQGGLGSPLHF | TGTGCCAGCAGCCAGGGGGGACTGGGGTCACCCCTCCACTTT
NA | TRBJ1-3 | TRBV5-4 | NA | CASSSSGLPSSGNTIYF | TGTGCCAGCAGCTCTTCGGGACTCCCTAGCTCTGGAAACACCATATATTTT
once | TRBJ1-1 | TRBV18 | NA | CASSIETLRASGSEAFF | TGTGCCAGCTCGATCGAGACCTTAAGGGCCTCGGGGTCTGAAGCTTTCTTT
NA | TRBJ2-7 | TRBV30 | NA | CAWDRGGRYEQYF | TGTGCCTGGGACAGAGGTGGAAGGTACGAGCAGTACTTC
NA | TRBJ1-3 | TRBV13 | TRBD1 | CASSIRDRFSGNTIYF | TGTGCCAGCAGCATCCGGGACAGGTTCTCTGGAAACACCATATATTTT
NA | TRBJ2-3 | TRBV18 | NA | CASSPTRSSTDTQYF | TGTGCCAGCTCACCTACGAGATCTAGCACAGATACGCAGTATTTT
NA | TRBJ2-7 | TRBV6-2/TRBV6-3 | NA | CASSYGGGSGEQYF | TGTGCCAGCAGTTACGGTGGGGGATCCGGCGAGCAGTACTTC
NA | TRBJ1-2 | TRBV27 | TRBD1 | CASRGTPMGGQTNYGYTF | TGTGCCAGCAGGGGTACGCCCATGGGGGGACAGACGAACTATGGCTACACCTTC
once | TRBJ1-2 | TRBV24-1 | NA | CATSEGQGFGYTF | TGTGCCACCAGTGAGGGTCAGGGTTTTGGCTACACCTTC
NA | TRBJ1-4 | TRBV15 | NA | CATSSEKGANEKLFF | TGTGCCACCAGCAGTGAGAAGGGAGCTAATGAAAAACTGTTTTTT
NA | TRBJ2-2 | TRBV11-1 | NA | CASSGLTAAGELFF | TGTGCCAGCAGCGGGTTAACGGCAGCCGGGGAGCTGTTTTTT
NA | TRBJ1-5 | TRBV24-1 | TRBD1 | CATSESGQGVNQPQHF | TGTGCCACCAGTGAAAGTGGACAGGGGGTCAATCAGCCCCAGCATTTT
NA | TRBJ1-1 | TRBV29-1 | NA | CSVDYGGADTEAFF | TGCAGCGTTGACTACGGGGGCGCAGACACTGAAGCTTTCTTT
NA | TRBJ2-1 | TRBV24-1 | TRBD2 | CATSDRLAGGDEQFF | TGTGCCACCAGTGATAGGCTAGCGGGGGGCGATGAGCAGTTCTTC
NA | TRBJ1-1 | TRBV30 | NA | CAWVWAENTEAFF | TGTGCCTGGGTATGGGCGGAGAACACTGAAGCTTTCTTT
NA | TRBJ2-1 | TRBV9 | TRBD2 | CASSVVSSGGFNEQFF | TGTGCCAGCAGCGTAGTGTCTAGCGGGGGGTTCAATGAGCAGTTCTTC
NA | TRBJ2-2 | TRBV6-5 | NA | CASSYFERTGELFF | TGTGCCAGCAGTTACTTCGAGCGCACCGGGGAGCTGTTTTTT
NA | TRBJ2-7 | TRBV28 | TRBD1 | CASSPPGQLSYEQYF | TGTGCCAGCAGTCCACCGGGACAGCTTTCCTACGAGCAGTACTTC
NA | TRBJ1-4 | TRBV5-1 | NA | CASSPGTAVEKLFF | TGCGCCAGCAGCCCCGGGACTGCGGTTGAAAAACTGTTTTTT
NA | TRBJ1-4 | TRBV6-5 | NA | CASSYAPGLQEKLFF | TGTGCCAGCAGTTACGCCCCAGGGTTGCAAGAAAAACTGTTTTTT
NA | TRBJ1-5 | TRBV6-5 | NA | CASSSAANQPQHF | TGTGCCAGCAGTTCGGCGGCCAATCAGCCCCAGCATTTT
NA | TRBJ1-1 | TRBV2 | NA | CASSVSQGTEAFF | TGTGCCAGCAGTGTCTCACAGGGAACTGAAGCTTTCTTT
NA | TRBJ2-2 | TRBV4-2 | NA | CASSQDVGTTGELFF | TGTGCCAGCAGCCAAGATGTAGGGACCACCGGGGAGCTGTTTTTT
NA | TRBJ2-1 | TRBV5-1 | NA | CASSRDINEQFF | TGCGCCAGCAGCCGGGATATTAATGAGCAGTTCTTC
NA | TRBJ1-1 | TRBV11-2 | NA | CASSFRGRGLNTEAFF | TGTGCCAGCAGCTTTAGAGGGCGGGGATTGAACACTGAAGCTTTCTTT
NA | TRBJ1-4 | TRBV28 | NA | CASSFPGAGEKLFF | TGTGCCAGCAGTTTCCCCGGGGCAGGAGAAAAACTGTTTTTT
NA | TRBJ1-5 | TRBV2 | NA | CASSDRGRNQPQHF | TGTGCCAGCAGTGACAGGGGACGGAATCAGCCCCAGCATTTT
NA | TRBJ1-3 | TRBV7-6 | NA | CASSGGTAPGNTIYF | TGTGCCAGCAGCGGGGGGACGGCCCCTGGAAACACCATATATTTT
NA | TRBJ2-2 | TRBV28 | TRBD1 | CASSLSQGWANTGELFF | TGTGCCAGCAGTTTGTCACAGGGGTGGGCGAACACCGGGGAGCTGTTTTTT